Sequencing of this T cell receptor beta chain was carried out in a study of blood T cell repertoires in COVID-19. Study details: T cells, B-cell-depleted T cells, or PBMCs supplied cDNA or gDNA.

CDR1 and CDR2 from the germline V gene are SGHRS and YFSETQ. The CDR3 loop spans 16 amino acids. J lost 2 bases, V lost 0 bases, and 1 base had no gene match. Measured with immunoSEQ multiplex PCR; TCRdb has only the in-frame clones, and not every one. The sample carries tens of thousands of clones, approximately 90% recorded once. Sequencing was carried out using peripheral blood. The TCR originated in a man at least 80 years old with acute or convalescent COVID-19. The chain joins TRBV5-1 to TRBJ2-5; 13 bases agree with TRBD2. DNA of the CDR3: TGCGCCAGCAGCTTGGTACTAGCGGGGGGGCAAGAGACCCAGTACTTC. Translation gives CASSLVLAGGQETQYF.